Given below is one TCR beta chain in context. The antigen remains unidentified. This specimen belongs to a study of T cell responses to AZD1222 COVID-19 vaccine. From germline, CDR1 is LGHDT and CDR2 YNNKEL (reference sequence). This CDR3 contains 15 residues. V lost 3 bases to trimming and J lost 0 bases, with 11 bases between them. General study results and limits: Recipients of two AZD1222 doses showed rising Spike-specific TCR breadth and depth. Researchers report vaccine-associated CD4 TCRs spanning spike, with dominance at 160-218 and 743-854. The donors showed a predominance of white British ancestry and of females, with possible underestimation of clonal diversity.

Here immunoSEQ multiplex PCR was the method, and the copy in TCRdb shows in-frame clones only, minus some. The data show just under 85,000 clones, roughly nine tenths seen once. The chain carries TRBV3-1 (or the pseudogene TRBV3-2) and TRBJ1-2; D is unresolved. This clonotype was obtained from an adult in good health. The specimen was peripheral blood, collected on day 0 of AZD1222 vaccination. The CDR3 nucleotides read TGTGCCAGCAGCCATTATGGTGCGGCTAACTATGGCTACACCTTC. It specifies CASSHYGAANYGYTF.